The clone carrying this TCR beta chain is a singleton in its sample. The germline gives CDR1 MNHNY, CDR2 SVGAGI (reference sequence). V gave up 4 bases and J gave up 8 bases, with 20 bases separating them. The CDR3 extends over 16 amino acids. This entry belongs to a study of blood T cell repertoires in COVID-19. Sequencing was performed with immunoSEQ multiplex PCR; in TCRdb, only in-frame clones are kept and a portion is missing. The sample gives roughly 160,000 clones, over 70% of which show up once; 2.5% to 3% is in the top ten. This chain links TRBV6-6 with TRBJ2-2; D possibly corresponds to TRBD2 (6 bases). The sample consisted of peripheral blood. This TCR came from an older woman with acute or convalescent COVID-19. The CDR3 DNA sequence: TGTGCCAGCAGTTGGGGACTGAGGCAGGAGGGGGGGGAGCTGTTTTTT. Translating gives CASSWGLRQEGGELFF.